The source of this T cell receptor beta chain is a study of T cell repertoires in cytomegalovirus infection. Study context: CMV infection and matching HLA type were both indicated by public TCR beta signatures.

Turning to this clonotype: Its cognate antigen is unknown.

CDR1 and CDR2 (germline): MNHNS, SASEGT. With V trimmed by 6 bases and J by 6 bases, 11 bases remained unmatched. The CDR3 is 15 residues long. General observations from the study: Totalled public TCR beta family frequency picked out people who carried CMV plus the relevant HLA. Dominating the ex vivo response were HLA-C-restricted CMV-specific TCR beta clonotypes.

Each CDR3 protein gets one entry after TCRdb re-called the reads with MiXCR. This sample has some 200,000 distinct CDR3 sequences, with nearly 9.5% found just once. The chain employs TRBV6-1 and TRBJ2-1; 7 bases line up with TRBD1. The sample taken for sequencing was PBMCs. The TCR originated in a human donor in good health (CMV status not recorded). Some clones in this sample may be carry-over from other donors' samples. The CDR3 sequence is CASSQGQVRGNEQFF. In DNA form, the CDR3 reads TGTGCCAGCAGCCAAGGACAGGTTAGAGGCAATGAGCAGTTCTTC.